A single count supports the clone carrying this TCR beta chain. What it binds is unknown. Naive CD8 cells lacked CD45RO, underwent positive selection for CCR7 and left out terminally differentiated effector memory CD45RA+ cells. This sample was taken from a study of shared clonotypes between healthy human individuals. Study-wide results and limits: Among non-shared clonotypes, generation probabilities were lower than among those shared by all four donors.

Trimming cost V 5 bases and J 1 base; bases outside gene matches: 10. In germline, CDR1 is SGHAT, CDR2 FQNNGV. The length of the CDR3 is 16 residues. For every subset, genomic DNA was evenly distributed across several immunoSEQ plates. Replicate sorted-subset PCRs were loaded with 150 to 250 ng DNA, about 31,000 T cell genomes. Some clones are missing from TCRdb's copy, which holds only in-frame ones; the method was immunoSEQ multiplex PCR. Here the sample spans about 2.1 million clones, 90% to 95% being singletons. The rearrangement joins TRBV11-2 to TRBJ2-5, with TRBD1 matching 7 bases. The clonotype originates from a man aged 18 to 29 in good health. Some clones in this sample may be carry-over from other donors' samples. What was sequenced was naive CD8+ T cells from PBMCs. CDR3 DNA sequence: TGTGCCAGCAGCCCTAGACAGGGTATAGTCCAAGAGACCCAGTACTTC. Translated: CASSPRQGIVQETQYF. The variable domain in full, with the rest retrieved from reference TRBV11-2 and TRBJ2-5, is EAGVAQSPRYKIIEKRQSVAFWCNPISGHATLYWYQQILGQGPKLLIQFQNNGVVDDSQLPKDRFSAERLKGVDSTLKIQPAKLEDSAVYLCASSPRQGIVQETQYFGPGTRLLVL.